The rows below give T cell receptor beta chains drawn from one sample of a study of human T cells and chemical hapten exposure. TCRdb called the RACE reads again in MiXCR, with one record for every CDR3 protein. The sample shows about 46,000 distinct CDR3 sequences, roughly 4.5% of them seen only once. The material sequenced was whole blood. These receptors were collected from a female donor in good health. Some clones in this sample may be carry-over from other donors' samples. Each CDR3 is given with its conserved first and last residue. D genes are given only for firm matches. Where a row states a size, it is once, few, many or the class of an expanded clone; other rows omit it.

DNA	CDR3	V	D	size	J
TGTGCCAGCAGTTTAATGGGGAAAAAACTGTTTTTT	CASSLMGKKLFF	TRBV28	NA	many	TRBJ1-4
TGTGCCAGCTCACCACGGGCAGGGCAAGAGACCCAGTACTTC	CASSPRAGQETQYF	TRBV18	NA	many	TRBJ2-5
TGCGCCAGCAGCCGGCTAGCGGGGTACCCCTACAATGAGCAGTTCTTC	CASSRLAGYPYNEQFF	TRBV4-3	TRBD2	many	TRBJ2-1
TGCGCCAGCAGTCAACCGCAGCTCGAGAATGAGCAGTTCTTC	CASSQPQLENEQFF	TRBV23-1	NA	few	TRBJ2-1
TGTGCCAGCAGTTTACCGGGGGCGAGGGAGACCCAGTACTTC	CASSLPGARETQYF	TRBV12-3/TRBV12-4	NA	many	TRBJ2-5
TGTGCCAGCAGTTTAATGCCAGCCGGGGAGCTGTTTTTT	CASSLMPAGELFF	TRBV27	NA	many	TRBJ2-2
TGCAGTGCAGCTGAACCGGGACAGAGCTACGAGCAGTACTTC	CSAAEPGQSYEQYF	TRBV20-1	TRBD1	many	TRBJ2-7
TGTGCCAGCAGTGGAGGGGGGGGTGAGCAGTTCTTC	CASSGGGGEQFF	TRBV12-3/TRBV12-4	NA	many	TRBJ2-1
TGTGCCAGCCTATCAAGAGGGGTAGACACTGAAGCTTTCTTT	CASLSRGVDTEAFF	TRBV13	NA	few	TRBJ1-1
TGTGCCAGCAGTGAGCGGACGCATACGCAGTATTTT	CASSERTHTQYF	TRBV2	NA	many	TRBJ2-3
TGTGCCAGCAGTGGCGGAAACACTGAAGCTTTCTTT	CASSGGNTEAFF	TRBV25-1	NA	many	TRBJ1-1
TGTGCCAGCAGCCACCGGACTGGGGCCAACGTCCTGACTTTC	CASSHRTGANVLTF	TRBV14	NA	many	TRBJ2-6
TGTGCCAGCAGTTCCCGACGGGGAGAGACCCAGTACTTC	CASSSRRGETQYF	TRBV6-6	NA	many	TRBJ2-5
TGTGCCAGCAGCCAACGCGGGCTCGAGGAGACCCAGTACTTC	CASSQRGLEETQYF	TRBV4-3	NA	many	TRBJ2-5
TGCAGTGTGAGTGTGAGATCCCTAGGTTCACAACACTATGGCTACACCTTC	CSVSVRSLGSQHYGYTF	TRBV20-1	NA	many	TRBJ1-2
TGTGCCAGCAGCTACGGGACAGGGGGCAAGGATACGCAGTATTTT	CASSYGTGGKDTQYF	TRBV7-9	TRBD1	many	TRBJ2-3
TGTGCCAGCAGCGTAGCACTAGCGAGGGATTACAATGAGCAGTTCTTC	CASSVALARDYNEQFF	TRBV9	TRBD2	many	TRBJ2-1
TGTGCCAGTAGTGACAGGGGTCCGCGGCAGCCCCAGCATTTT	CASSDRGPRQPQHF	TRBV19	TRBD1	few	TRBJ1-5
TGTGCCACCAGCAGAGATGGCGGGGAGCTGTTTTTT	CATSRDGGELFF	TRBV15	NA	many	TRBJ2-2
TGTGCCAGCAGTTTCCCGCCAGGGACAGGCCAAAATCAGCCCCAGCATTTT	CASSFPPGTGQNQPQHF	TRBV28	TRBD1	many	TRBJ1-5
TGTGCCAGCAGCCGACTAGCGGGGGGGGGAGATACGCAGTATTTT	CASSRLAGGGDTQYF	TRBV6-1	TRBD2	many	TRBJ2-3
TGCAGCGTTTTGTCCAGGAGCTCCTACGAGCAGTACTTC	CSVLSRSSYEQYF	TRBV29-1	NA	few	TRBJ2-7
TGCAGTGCTGATGCCGGGACACCCGACCCACTTCAGTACTTC	CSADAGTPDPLQYF	TRBV20-1	NA	many	TRBJ2-4
TGTGCCAGCAGTTACCACACCGGGACAGGGAGGGAGACCCAGTACTTC	CASSYHTGTGRETQYF	TRBV6-5	TRBD1	many	TRBJ2-5
TGTGCCAGCTCACCTCGACAGGGGGCAGATACGCAGTATTTT	CASSPRQGADTQYF	TRBV18	TRBD1	many	TRBJ2-3
TGTGCCAGCAGCTTAGCGTCCGTTTATTACGAGCAGTACTTC	CASSLASVYYEQYF	TRBV11-1	NA	many	TRBJ2-7
TGTGCCAGCAGCCGGGACAGGACTAATGAAAAACTGTTTTTT	CASSRDRTNEKLFF	TRBV7-8	TRBD1	few	TRBJ1-4
TGCGCCAGCAGCCAAGACGTGAGCGGAGGTTTCGGGGAAAAACTGTTTTTT	CASSQDVSGGFGEKLFF	TRBV4-3	NA	many	TRBJ1-4
TGTGCCAGCAGTAGGGACAGCAAGACTGAAGCTTTCTTT	CASSRDSKTEAFF	TRBV25-1	TRBD1	many	TRBJ1-1
TGCAGCGTTGAAAAGGACACCGGGGAGCTGTTTTTT	CSVEKDTGELFF	TRBV29-1	NA	many	TRBJ2-2
TGTGCCAGCAGCTTAGCGGGGGGGCGTTTCGATGAGCAGTTCTTC	CASSLAGGRFDEQFF	TRBV7-9	NA	many	TRBJ2-1
TGTGCCAGCAGCCAAGGGACAGACAATCAGCCCCAGCATTTT	CASSQGTDNQPQHF	TRBV3-1	NA	many	TRBJ1-5
TGTGCCAGCAGAGCCGAACCTAGCACAGATACGCAGTATTTT	CASRAEPSTDTQYF	TRBV6-2/TRBV6-3	NA	many	TRBJ2-3
TGTGCCAGCAGATTAGAGATGGGACAGCCCAATTCACCCCTCCACTTT	CASRLEMGQPNSPLHF	TRBV6-1	TRBD1	many	TRBJ1-6
TGCAGCGTTGAGACACTTAAAAACACCGGGGAGCTGTTTTTT	CSVETLKNTGELFF	TRBV29-1	NA	many	TRBJ2-2
TGTGCCAGCAGCTTGAGGGGCCCCAGGCTCTTC	CASSLRGPRLF	TRBV5-4	NA	many	TRBJ2-1
TGTGCCAGCAGACTAAAGGCGACCCAGTACTTC	CASRLKATQYF	TRBV28	NA	many	TRBJ2-5
TGTGCCAGCAGCCCTGGGGACAGTTGGAGTAAGGTTTTT	CASSPGDSWSKVF	TRBV3-1	TRBD1	many	TRBJ2-2
TGTGCCAGCAGTCCCGGCCCTAATGAAAAACTGTTTTTT	CASSPGPNEKLFF	TRBV7-7	NA	many	TRBJ1-4
TGCGCCAGCAGACAGGGGCAGAACACTGAAGCTTTCTTT	CASRQGQNTEAFF	TRBV5-1	TRBD1	NA	TRBJ1-1
TGTGCCAGCAGTTTAAAAGAGAACACTGAAGCTTTCTTT	CASSLKENTEAFF	TRBV12-3/TRBV12-4	NA	many	TRBJ1-1
TGTGCCAGCAGTTTGAGGTCGAGCAATCAGCCCCAGAATTTT	CASSLRSSNQPQNF	TRBV27	NA	NA	TRBJ1-5
TGTGCCAGCAGTTCGGAAACCGGGCGAGGAATGGGAGAGACCCAGTACTTC	CASSSETGRGMGETQYF	TRBV12-3/TRBV12-4	NA	NA	TRBJ2-5
TGTGCCAGCAGCGGGGGAGGTCAGCCCCAGCATTTT	CASSGGGQPQHF	TRBV2	NA	many	TRBJ1-5
TGTGCCAGCAGCCAGGGAGAGAGCCTCTACAATGAGCAGTTCTTC	CASSQGESLYNEQFF	TRBV3-1	NA	many	TRBJ2-1
TGCAGTGCCCTTCACCAGGGGAACACTGAAGCTTTCTTT	CSALHQGNTEAFF	TRBV20-1	NA	many	TRBJ1-1
TGTGCCAGCAGTCCGAGGATGAGAAACGAAGCTTTCTTT	CASSPRMRNEAFF	TRBV28	NA	many	TRBJ1-1
TGTGCCAGCAGCCTGGGGTACGGCTACGAGCAGTACTTC	CASSLGYGYEQYF	TRBV28	NA	many	TRBJ2-7
TGCAGCGTTGTACCCGGAACAGGGGGTCTTGTAAGCGAGCAGTACTTC	CSVVPGTGGLVSEQYF	TRBV29-1	TRBD1	many	TRBJ2-7
TGTGCCAGCAGAGACAGGGTCCGCTTCGGTCCCGGGGAGCTGTTTTTT	CASRDRVRFGPGELFF	TRBV6-5	TRBD1	many	TRBJ2-2
TGCAGTGCTCCGGACAGGGGGCTGTCTGAAGCTTTCTTT	CSAPDRGLSEAFF	TRBV20-1	TRBD1	few	TRBJ1-1
TGTGCCAGCAGAAAGACCAGGGTAGATAATTCACCCCTCCACTTT	CASRKTRVDNSPLHF	TRBV12-3/TRBV12-4	NA	NA	TRBJ1-6